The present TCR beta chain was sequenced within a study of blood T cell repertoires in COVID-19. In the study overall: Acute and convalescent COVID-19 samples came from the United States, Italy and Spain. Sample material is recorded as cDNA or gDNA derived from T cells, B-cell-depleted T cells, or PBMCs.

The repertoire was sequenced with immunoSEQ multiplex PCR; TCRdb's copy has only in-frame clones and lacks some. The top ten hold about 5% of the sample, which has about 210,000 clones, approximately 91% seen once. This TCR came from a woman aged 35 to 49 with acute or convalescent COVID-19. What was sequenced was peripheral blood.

The CDR3 DNA sequence: TGTGCCAGCAGCTTATACTCACAGGGGGGTTGGACCCTCCACTTT. This gives the protein CASSLYSQGGWTLHF. The chain uses TRBV13 and TRBJ1-6, with 8 bases fitting TRBD1. With 2 bases clipped from V and 14 bases from J, the junction kept 11 bases outside the gene matches. The CDR3 runs 15 residues. Germline V gene data show CDR1 as PRHDT and CDR2 as FYEKMQ (reference sequence).